A selection of T cell receptor beta chains follows, all from one sample in a study of cytomegalovirus exposure and HLA in healthy donors. Measured with immunoSEQ multiplex PCR; TCRdb has only the in-frame clones, and not every one. Seen here are about 89,000 clones, 85% observed once, and the top ten hold over 7%. The sequenced sample consisted of PBMCs. Every receptor here comes from a middle-aged man in good health and CMV-seropositive. Each CDR3 is given with its conserved first and last residue. Each record gives: J gene, D gene, V gene, clone size, CDR3 protein, CDR3 DNA. The D gene is left open where the match is weak. Clone size is not always given. Where it is, it says once, few, many or a class for expanded clones.

>TRBJ2-7|TRBD1|TRBV19|once
CASSEPGQGPYEQYF
TGTGCCAGTAGTGAACCGGGACAGGGCCCCTACGAGCAGTACTTC
>TRBJ1-5|TRBD1|TRBV19|-
CASRGPGTGGNPQHF
TGTGCCAGTAGGGGTCCCGGGACAGGGGGAAACCCCCAGCATTTT
>TRBJ1-5|-|TRBV6-5|-
CASGYRDLRQPQHF
TGTGCCAGCGGCTACAGGGATTTGCGCCAGCCCCAGCATTTT
>TRBJ1-5|TRBD1|TRBV18|-
CASSPTTGRNQPQHF
TGTGCCAGCTCACCAACGACAGGGAGAAATCAGCCCCAGCATTTT
>TRBJ1-5|-|TRBV5-1|-
CASSLGGEGQPQHF
TGCGCCAGCAGCTTGGGGGGAGAGGGTCAGCCCCAGCATTTT
>TRBJ2-7|TRBD2|TRBV11-1|-
CASSRSGLAAYEQYF
TGTGCCAGCAGTCGCTCGGGACTAGCGGCCTACGAGCAGTACTTC
>TRBJ2-7|TRBD2|TRBV27|few
CASKPLAGVSYEQYF
TGTGCCAGCAAACCACTAGCGGGAGTCTCCTACGAGCAGTACTTC
>TRBJ2-7|TRBD2|TRBV27|-
CASSPKALAGGYEQYF
TGTGCCAGCAGCCCAAAAGCGCTAGCGGGAGGCTACGAGCAGTACTTC
>TRBJ2-7|TRBD1|TRBV11-2|-
CASSVRDRGHHEQYF
TGTGCCAGCAGCGTCCGGGACAGGGGGCACCACGAGCAGTACTTC
>TRBJ2-3|TRBD1|TRBV18|-
CASSPPGQGADTQYF
TGTGCCAGCTCACCACCGGGACAGGGGGCAGATACGCAGTATTTT
>TRBJ2-3|TRBD2|TRBV4-2|-
CASSQVSGGHTDTQYF
TGTGCCAGCAGCCAAGTAAGCGGGGGGCACACAGATACGCAGTATTTT
>TRBJ2-7|TRBD2|TRBV7-9|-
CASRKTSSHEQYF
TGTGCCAGCAGGAAGACTAGCTCCCACGAGCAGTACTTC
>TRBJ1-1|-|TRBV6-1|-
CASETGSTEAFF
TGTGCCAGCGAAACAGGGAGCACTGAAGCTTTCTTT
>TRBJ1-4|-|TRBV14|once
CASSQQGLTNEKLFF
TGTGCCAGCAGCCAGCAGGGTCTGACTAATGAAAAACTGTTTTTT
>TRBJ2-5|-|TRBV21-1|-
CASRTNTGTSGLGEETQYF
TGTGCCAGCAGGACCAATACGGGGACTAGCGGTTTGGGAGAAGAGACCCAGTACTTC
>TRBJ2-7|-|TRBV19|-
CASTGNSVQSYEQYF
TGTGCCAGTACAGGGAATTCGGTTCAATCCTACGAGCAGTACTTC
>TRBJ2-4|TRBD2|TRBV19|few
CASSIATSGQAKNIQYF
TGTGCCAGTAGTATAGCGACTAGCGGACAAGCCAAAAACATTCAGTACTTC
>TRBJ2-3|-|TRBV6-1|-
CASKLSGGDTQYF
TGTGCCAGCAAGTTGTCCGGAGGGGATACGCAGTATTTT
>TRBJ2-5|TRBD2|TRBV10-3|-
CAISESSGRGQETQYF
TGTGCCATCAGTGAATCTAGCGGGAGGGGACAAGAGACCCAGTACTTC
>TRBJ1-4|-|TRBV10-3|-
CAISEGGGANEKLFF
TGTGCCATCAGTGAGGGAGGGGGGGCTAATGAAAAACTGTTTTTT
>TRBJ2-7|-|TRBV9|few
CASSVAPTAMYEQYF
TGTGCCAGCAGCGTCGCCCCGACAGCTATGTACGAGCAGTACTTC
>TRBJ1-2|-|TRBV6-5|-
CASRSGSRGYTF
TGTGCCAGCAGGTCAGGTTCTCGGGGCTACACCTTC
>TRBJ1-2|TRBD1|TRBV10-3|few
CAISESFWDSLRGYTF
TGTGCCATCAGTGAGTCGTTCTGGGACAGTCTCCGGGGCTACACCTTC
>TRBJ1-2|-|TRBV7-3|-
CASSFPGGDGYTF
TGTGCCAGCAGCTTTCCCGGGGGGGATGGCTACACCTTC
>TRBJ2-1|-|TRBV14|-
CASRGVSGEDEQFF
TGTGCCAGCCGGGGAGTTAGTGGGGAGGATGAGCAGTTCTTC
>TRBJ1-5|-|TRBV5-6|-
CASSSGVAGNQPQHF
TGTGCCAGCAGCTCGGGGGTGGCAGGCAATCAGCCCCAGCATTTT
>TRBJ2-3|-|TRBV6-1|-
CASSVGSGGRGTDTQYF
TGTGCCAGCAGTGTGGGATCAGGGGGGAGAGGCACAGATACGCAGTATTTT
>TRBJ1-1|-|TRBV6-1|-
CASRTSGAILKAFF
TGTGCCAGCAGAACGAGCGGCGCAATCCTTAAAGCTTTCTTT
>TRBJ2-7|TRBD1|TRBV9|-
CASSVGGGQGPYEQYF
TGTGCCAGCAGCGTAGGTGGGGGACAGGGCCCCTACGAGCAGTACTTC
>TRBJ2-7|TRBD1|TRBV25-1|-
CASSTGVNYEQYF
TGTGCCAGCTCTACAGGGGTCAACTACGAGCAGTACTTC
>TRBJ1-2|-|TRBV9|-
CASSVEGEYGYTF
TGTGCCAGCAGCGTAGAAGGGGAATATGGCTACACCTTC
>TRBJ2-7|-|TRBV28|-
CASSRGGVGYEQYF
TGTGCCAGCAGCCGGGGCGGGGTTGGCTACGAGCAGTACTTC
>TRBJ2-7|TRBD2|TRBV2|once
CASSPGLAFEQYF
TGTGCCAGCAGTCCGGGACTAGCCTTCGAGCAGTACTTC
>TRBJ2-7|-|TRBV9|few
CASGGARYEQYF
TGTGCCAGCGGCGGGGCCAGATACGAGCAGTACTTC
>TRBJ2-2|-|TRBV6-5|-
CASRLDWASTGELFF
TGTGCCAGCAGACTGGATTGGGCGAGCACCGGGGAGCTGTTTTTT
>TRBJ1-1|-|TRBV9|-
CASSVAVAPSEAFF
TGTGCCAGCAGCGTAGCAGTGGCTCCCTCCGAAGCTTTCTTT
>TRBJ1-2|-|TRBV18|-
CASSPDYNYGYTF
TGTGCCAGCTCTCCCGACTATAACTATGGCTACACCTTC
>TRBJ1-4|-|TRBV6-5|few
CASSRTNEKLFF
TGTGCCAGCAGCCGGACAAATGAAAAACTGTTTTTT
>TRBJ2-3|-|TRBV7-2|few
CASSLDSHTQYF
TGTGCCAGCAGCTTAGACTCACATACGCAGTATTTT
>TRBJ2-7|-|TRBV6-1|-
CASSLGPPSNYEQYF
TGTGCCAGCAGCCTTGGGCCCCCGAGCAACTACGAGCAGTACTTC
>TRBJ1-2|TRBD1|TRBV28|few
CASRSPDRGRYGYTF
TGTGCCAGCCGCTCCCCGGACAGGGGGAGGTATGGCTACACCTTC
>TRBJ1-4|-|TRBV15|-
CATSRGSGGWGEKLFF
TGTGCCACCAGCAGGGGATCTGGGGGCTGGGGAGAAAAACTGTTTTTT
>TRBJ2-3|TRBD2|TRBV6-4|-
CASSVSAGGADTQYF
TGTGCCAGCAGTGTCTCGGCGGGAGGAGCAGATACGCAGTATTTT
>TRBJ1-4|-|TRBV5-6|-
CASSFRGVEEKLFF
TGTGCCAGCAGCTTCAGGGGAGTGGAAGAAAAACTGTTTTTT
>TRBJ2-7|TRBD1|TRBV11-2|-
CASSPGGAPYEQYF
TGTGCCAGCAGCCCAGGGGGCGCCCCCTACGAGCAGTACTTC
>TRBJ2-6|-|TRBV27|-
CASKGFSGANVLTF
TGTGCCAGCAAGGGGTTCTCTGGGGCCAACGTCCTGACTTTC
>TRBJ2-3|TRBD2|TRBV19|-
CASATLAASTDTQYF
TGTGCCAGCGCTACTCTAGCGGCTAGCACAGATACGCAGTATTTT
>TRBJ1-1|-|TRBV7-8|-
CASSLGDAEGSEAFF
TGTGCCAGCAGCTTAGGAGATGCGGAGGGGTCTGAAGCTTTCTTT
>TRBJ1-1|-|TRBV27|-
CASSFPQGQGLFIEAFF
TGTGCCAGCAGTTTCCCTCAAGGCCAGGGGCTATTTATTGAAGCTTTCTTT
>TRBJ2-7|TRBD1|TRBV7-9|-
CASSSDRVGTYEQYF
TGTGCCAGCAGCTCCGACAGGGTGGGCACCTACGAGCAGTACTTC
>TRBJ2-4|TRBD1|TRBV6-4|-
CASSEGQGRGIQYF
TGTGCCAGCAGTGAAGGACAGGGGAGGGGGATTCAGTACTTC
>TRBJ2-3|-|TRBV2|once
CASRLTERTDTQYF
TGTGCCAGCAGGCTGACAGAGAGAACAGATACGCAGTATTTT
>TRBJ1-2|TRBD1|TRBV12-5|-
CASGSGQEAPHGYTF
TGTGCTAGTGGTTCCGGACAGGAGGCCCCACATGGCTACACCTTC
>TRBJ2-3|-|TRBV11-3|-
CASSLDKRRGTDTQYF
TGTGCCAGCAGCTTAGATAAGCGGAGAGGCACAGATACGCAGTATTTT
>TRBJ2-2|TRBD2|TRBV7-3|once
CASSSLAGQNTGELFF
TGTGCCAGCAGCTCCTTAGCGGGACAAAACACCGGGGAGCTGTTTTTT
>TRBJ2-3|TRBD1|TRBV18|-
CASSPYETGGTDTQYF
TGTGCCAGCTCACCATATGAGACAGGGGGCACAGATACGCAGTATTTT
>TRBJ2-2|TRBD1|TRBV5-6|-
CASSRMDRAAGELFF
TGTGCCAGCAGCCGAATGGACAGGGCCGCCGGGGAGCTGTTTTTT